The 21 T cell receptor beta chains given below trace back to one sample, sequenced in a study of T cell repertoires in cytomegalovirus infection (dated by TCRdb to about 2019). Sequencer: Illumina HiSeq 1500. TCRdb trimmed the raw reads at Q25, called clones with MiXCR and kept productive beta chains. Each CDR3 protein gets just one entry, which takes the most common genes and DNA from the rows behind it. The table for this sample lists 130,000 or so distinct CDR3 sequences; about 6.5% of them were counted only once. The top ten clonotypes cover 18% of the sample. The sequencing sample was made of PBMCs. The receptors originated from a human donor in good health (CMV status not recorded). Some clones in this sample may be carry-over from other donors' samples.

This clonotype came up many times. The CDR3 sequence is CASSHGTNIGNQPQHF. The CDR3 coding sequence is TGTGCCAGCAGCCACGGGACAAACATCGGCAATCAGCCCCAGCATTTT. The chain links TRBV7-2 to TRBJ1-5; D may be TRBD1 (6 bases). CDR3 length: 16 amino acids. V lost 5 bases and J lost 2, with 16 bases in between. Germline V lookup: CDR1 SGHTA, CDR2 FQGNSA.

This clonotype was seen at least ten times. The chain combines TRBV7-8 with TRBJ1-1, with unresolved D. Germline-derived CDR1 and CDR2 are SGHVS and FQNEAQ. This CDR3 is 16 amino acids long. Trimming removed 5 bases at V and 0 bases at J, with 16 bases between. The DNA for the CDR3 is TGTGCCAGCAGCCCAAGGACCCGAAGGATGAACACTGAAGCTTTCTTT. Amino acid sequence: CASSPRTRRMNTEAFF.

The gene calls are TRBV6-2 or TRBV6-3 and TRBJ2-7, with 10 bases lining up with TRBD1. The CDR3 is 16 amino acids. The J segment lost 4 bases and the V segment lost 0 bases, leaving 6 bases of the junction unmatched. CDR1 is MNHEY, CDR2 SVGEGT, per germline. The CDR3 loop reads CASSYSKGQGRYEQYF. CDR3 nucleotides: TGTGCCAGCAGTTACTCGAAGGGACAGGGGAGATACGAGCAGTACTTC.

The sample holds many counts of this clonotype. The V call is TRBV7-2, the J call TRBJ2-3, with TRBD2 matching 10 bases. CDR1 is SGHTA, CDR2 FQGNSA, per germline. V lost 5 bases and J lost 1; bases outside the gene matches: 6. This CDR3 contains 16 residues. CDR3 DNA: TGTGCCAGCAGCCCGAGCGGGGGGGCCCGCACAGATACGCAGTATTTT. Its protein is CASSPSGGARTDTQYF.

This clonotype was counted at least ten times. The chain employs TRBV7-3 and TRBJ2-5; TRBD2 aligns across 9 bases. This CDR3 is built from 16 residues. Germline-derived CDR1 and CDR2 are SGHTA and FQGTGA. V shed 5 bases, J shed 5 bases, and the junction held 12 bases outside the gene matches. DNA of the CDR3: TGTGCCAGCAGCAGAAAAGCGGGGGGCCTCGAGGAGACCCAGTACTTC. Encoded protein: CASSRKAGGLEETQYF.

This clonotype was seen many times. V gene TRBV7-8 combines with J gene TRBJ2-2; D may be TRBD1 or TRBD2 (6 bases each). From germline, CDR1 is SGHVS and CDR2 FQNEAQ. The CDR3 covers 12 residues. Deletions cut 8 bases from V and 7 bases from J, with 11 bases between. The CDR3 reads CASEGGIGELFF. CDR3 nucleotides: TGTGCCAGCGAGGGGGGTATCGGGGAGCTGTTTTTT.

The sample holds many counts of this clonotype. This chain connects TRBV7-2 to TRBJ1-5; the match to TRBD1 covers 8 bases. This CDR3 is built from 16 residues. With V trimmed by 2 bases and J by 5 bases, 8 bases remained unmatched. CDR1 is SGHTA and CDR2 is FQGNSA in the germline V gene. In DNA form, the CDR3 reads TGTGCCAGCAGCTTATGGCGCGGGACAGGCCATCAGCCCCAGCATTTT. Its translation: CASSLWRGTGHQPQHF.

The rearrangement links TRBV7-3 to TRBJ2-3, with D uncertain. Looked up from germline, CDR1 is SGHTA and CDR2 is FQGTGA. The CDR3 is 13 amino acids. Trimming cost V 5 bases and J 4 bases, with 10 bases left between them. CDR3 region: CASSPQSSDTQYF. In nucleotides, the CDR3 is TGTGCCAGCAGCCCGCAATCATCAGATACGCAGTATTTT.

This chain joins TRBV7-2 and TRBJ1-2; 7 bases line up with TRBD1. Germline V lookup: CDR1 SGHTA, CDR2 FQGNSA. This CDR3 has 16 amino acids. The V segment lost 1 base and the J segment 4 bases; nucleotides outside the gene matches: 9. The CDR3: CASSLDTGKGAYGYTF. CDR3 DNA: TGTGCCAGCAGCTTAGATACAGGGAAGGGGGCCTATGGCTACACCTTC. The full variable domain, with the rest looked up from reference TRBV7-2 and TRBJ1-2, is GAGVSQSPSNKVTEKGKDVELRCDPISGHTALYWYRQSLGQGLEFLIYFQGNSAPDKSGLPSDRFSAERTGGSVSTLTIQRTQQEDSAVYLCASSLDTGKGAYGYTFGSGTRLTVV.

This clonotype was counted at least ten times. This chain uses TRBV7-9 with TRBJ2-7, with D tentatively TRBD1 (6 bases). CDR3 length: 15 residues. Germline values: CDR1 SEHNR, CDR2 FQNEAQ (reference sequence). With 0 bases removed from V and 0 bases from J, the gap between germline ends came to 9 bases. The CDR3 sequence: CASSLAGTNSYEQYF. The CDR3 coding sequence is TGTGCCAGCAGCTTAGCCGGGACAAACTCCTACGAGCAGTACTTC.

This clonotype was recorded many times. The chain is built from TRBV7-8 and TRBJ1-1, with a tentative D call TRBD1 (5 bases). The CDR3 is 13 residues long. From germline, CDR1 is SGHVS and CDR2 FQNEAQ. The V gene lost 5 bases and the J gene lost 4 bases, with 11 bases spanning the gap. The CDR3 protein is CASSDGGTTEAFF. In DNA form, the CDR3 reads TGTGCCAGCAGCGACGGAGGGACCACTGAAGCTTTCTTT.

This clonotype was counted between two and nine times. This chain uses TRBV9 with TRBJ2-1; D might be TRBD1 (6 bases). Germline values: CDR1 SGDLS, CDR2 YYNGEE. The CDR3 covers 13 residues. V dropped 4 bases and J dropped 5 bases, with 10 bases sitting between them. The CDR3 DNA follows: TGTGCCAGCAGCCCTAGGACAGACAATGAGCAGTTCTTC. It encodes CASSPRTDNEQFF.

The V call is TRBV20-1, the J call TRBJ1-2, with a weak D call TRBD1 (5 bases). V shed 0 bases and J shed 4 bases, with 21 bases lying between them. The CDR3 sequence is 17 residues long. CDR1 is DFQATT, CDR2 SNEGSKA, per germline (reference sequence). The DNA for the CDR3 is TGCAGTGCTAGAGAGGGGAGGACAATAGGACCCAGCTATGGCTACACCTTC. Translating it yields CSAREGRTIGPSYGYTF.

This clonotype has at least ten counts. In DNA, the CDR3 is TGTGCCAGCAGTTTACAACCAACCACTGAAGCTTTCTTT. Its protein is CASSLQPTTEAFF. This rearrangement joins TRBV12-3 or TRBV12-4 to TRBJ1-1; D gene ambiguous. The CDR3 totals 13 residues. Trimming shortened V by 2 bases and J by 4 bases, and 8 bases separated the two germline ends.

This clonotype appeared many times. Here the CDR3 DNA reads TGTGCCAGCAGCCCGACAGGGCTGACGACGGAGACCCAGTACTTC. Translation gives CASSPTGLTTETQYF. This chain joins TRBV7-7 and TRBJ2-5; 7 nucleotides agree with TRBD1. V lost 5 bases to trimming and J lost 5 bases; unmatched junction nucleotides: 11. This CDR3 region has 15 residues. Germline lookup yields CDR1 SSHAT and CDR2 FNYEAQ (reference sequence).

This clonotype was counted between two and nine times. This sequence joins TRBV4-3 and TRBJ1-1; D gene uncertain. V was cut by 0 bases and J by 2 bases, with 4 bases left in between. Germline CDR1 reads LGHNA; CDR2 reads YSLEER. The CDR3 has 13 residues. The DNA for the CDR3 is TGCGCCAGCAGCCAAGAGATAAACACTGAAGCTTTCTTT. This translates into CASSQEINTEAFF.

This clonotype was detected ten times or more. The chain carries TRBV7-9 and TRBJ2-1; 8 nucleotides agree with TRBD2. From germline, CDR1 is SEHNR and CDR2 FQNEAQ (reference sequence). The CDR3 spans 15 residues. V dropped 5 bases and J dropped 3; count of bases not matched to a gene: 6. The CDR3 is CASSARGGVYNEQFF. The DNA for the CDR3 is TGTGCCAGCAGCGCCCGGGGGGGTGTCTACAATGAGCAGTTCTTC.

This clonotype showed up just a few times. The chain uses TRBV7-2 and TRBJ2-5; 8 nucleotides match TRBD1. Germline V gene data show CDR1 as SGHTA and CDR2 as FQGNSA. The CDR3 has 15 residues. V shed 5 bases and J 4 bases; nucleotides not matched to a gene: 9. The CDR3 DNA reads TGTGCCAGCAGCCCTGACCAGGGGGCCGGAGAGACCCAGTACTTC. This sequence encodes CASSPDQGAGETQYF.

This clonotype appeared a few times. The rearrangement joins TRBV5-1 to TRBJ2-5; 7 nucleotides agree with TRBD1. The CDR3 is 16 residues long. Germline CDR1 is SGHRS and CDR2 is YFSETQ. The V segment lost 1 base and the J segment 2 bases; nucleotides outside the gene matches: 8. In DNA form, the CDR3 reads TGCGCCAGCAGCTTGACCCCAGGGACAGTGCAAGAGACCCAGTACTTC. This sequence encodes CASSLTPGTVQETQYF.

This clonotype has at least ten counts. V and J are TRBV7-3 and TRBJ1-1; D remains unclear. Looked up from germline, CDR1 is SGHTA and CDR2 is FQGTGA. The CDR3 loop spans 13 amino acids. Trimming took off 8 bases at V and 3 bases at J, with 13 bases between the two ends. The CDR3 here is CASRATEDTEAFF. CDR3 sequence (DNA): TGTGCCAGCCGAGCAACGGAGGACACTGAAGCTTTCTTT.

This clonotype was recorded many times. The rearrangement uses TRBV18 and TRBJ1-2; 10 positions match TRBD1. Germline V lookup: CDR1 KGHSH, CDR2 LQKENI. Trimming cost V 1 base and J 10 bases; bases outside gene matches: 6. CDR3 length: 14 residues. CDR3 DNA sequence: TGTGCCAGCTCACCACTGCCGGGACAGGGGTTCTACACCTTC. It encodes CASSPLPGQGFYTF.